There are many counts of the clone carrying this T cell receptor beta chain. Its antigen remains unknown. The record originates from a study of metastatic and nonmetastatic thyroid tumors. At the level of the study: For malignant and benign thyroid patients, tumor or nodule tissue and blood were the sources whose repertoires were compared.

All patients reached thyroid surgery having received no treatment beforehand. Per the original methods: The study's classifier, a distant-metastasis tool for papillary thyroid cancer, was built using CDR3 differences across clinicopathological groups. TCRdb reprocessed the PCR reads using MiXCR. The V and J calls reflect TCRdb's pipeline rather than the authors' work. The sample has about 33,000 clones, roughly 19% seen once. Germline CDR1 LGHNA, CDR2 YNFKEQ. Trimming removed 4 bases from V and 2 bases from J, with 14 bases in between. This CDR3 has 15 amino acids. Regarding the study as a whole: As reported, TCR beta diversity in blood and tumor was significantly higher in malignant thyroid tumors than in benign nodules.

Sequencing used blood. V usage is TRBV4-2 and J usage is TRBJ1-2; a possible D gene is TRBD1 (5 bases). This TCR came from a male donor with papillary thyroid cancer or a benign thyroid nodule (not recorded which). Some clones in this sample may be carry-over from other donors' samples. The CDR3 spells CASSRLSKGNYGYTF. The CDR3, as DNA: TGTGCCAGCAGCCGATTATCCAAGGGGAACTATGGCTACACCTTC.